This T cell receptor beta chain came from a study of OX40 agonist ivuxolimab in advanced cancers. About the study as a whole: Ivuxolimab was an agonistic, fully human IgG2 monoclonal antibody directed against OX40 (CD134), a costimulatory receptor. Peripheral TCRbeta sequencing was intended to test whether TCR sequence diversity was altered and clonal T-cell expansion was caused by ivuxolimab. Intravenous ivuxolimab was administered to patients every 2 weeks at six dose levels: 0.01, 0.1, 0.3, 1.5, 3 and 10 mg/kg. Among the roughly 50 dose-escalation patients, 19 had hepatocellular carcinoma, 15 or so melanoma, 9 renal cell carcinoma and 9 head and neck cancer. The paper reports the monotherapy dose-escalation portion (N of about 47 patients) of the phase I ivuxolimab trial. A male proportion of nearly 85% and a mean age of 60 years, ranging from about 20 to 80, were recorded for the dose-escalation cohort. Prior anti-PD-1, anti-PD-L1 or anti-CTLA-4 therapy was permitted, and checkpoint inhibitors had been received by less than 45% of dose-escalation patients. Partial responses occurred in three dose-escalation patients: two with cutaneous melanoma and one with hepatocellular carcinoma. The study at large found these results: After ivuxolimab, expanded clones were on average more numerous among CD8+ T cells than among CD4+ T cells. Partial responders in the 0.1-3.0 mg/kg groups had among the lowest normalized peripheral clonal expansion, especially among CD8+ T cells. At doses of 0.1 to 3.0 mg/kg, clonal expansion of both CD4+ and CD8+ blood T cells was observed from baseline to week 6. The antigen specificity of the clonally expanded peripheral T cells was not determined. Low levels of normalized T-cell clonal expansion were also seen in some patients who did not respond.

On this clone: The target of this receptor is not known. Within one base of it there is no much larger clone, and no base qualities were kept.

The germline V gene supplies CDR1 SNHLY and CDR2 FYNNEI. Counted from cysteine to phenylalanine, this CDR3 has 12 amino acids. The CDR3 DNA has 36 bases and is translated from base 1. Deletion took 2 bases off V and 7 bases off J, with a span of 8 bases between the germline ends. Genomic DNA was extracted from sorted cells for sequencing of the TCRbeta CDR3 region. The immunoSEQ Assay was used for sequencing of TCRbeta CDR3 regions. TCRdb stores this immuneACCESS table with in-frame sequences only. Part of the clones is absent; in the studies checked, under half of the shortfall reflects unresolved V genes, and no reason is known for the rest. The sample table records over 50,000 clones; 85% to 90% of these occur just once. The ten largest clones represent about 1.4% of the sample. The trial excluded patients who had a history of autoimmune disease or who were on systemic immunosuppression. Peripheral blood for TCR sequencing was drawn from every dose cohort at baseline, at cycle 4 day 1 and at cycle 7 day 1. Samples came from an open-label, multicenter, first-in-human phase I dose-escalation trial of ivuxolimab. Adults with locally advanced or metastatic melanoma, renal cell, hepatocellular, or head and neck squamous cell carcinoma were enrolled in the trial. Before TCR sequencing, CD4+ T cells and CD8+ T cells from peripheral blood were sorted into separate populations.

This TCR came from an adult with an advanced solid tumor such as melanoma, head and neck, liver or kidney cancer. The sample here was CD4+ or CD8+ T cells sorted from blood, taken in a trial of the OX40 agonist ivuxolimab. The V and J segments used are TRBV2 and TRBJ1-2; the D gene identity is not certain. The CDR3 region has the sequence CASSEQESGYTF. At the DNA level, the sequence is TGTGCCAGCAGTGAACAGGAGAGTGGCTACACCTTC.